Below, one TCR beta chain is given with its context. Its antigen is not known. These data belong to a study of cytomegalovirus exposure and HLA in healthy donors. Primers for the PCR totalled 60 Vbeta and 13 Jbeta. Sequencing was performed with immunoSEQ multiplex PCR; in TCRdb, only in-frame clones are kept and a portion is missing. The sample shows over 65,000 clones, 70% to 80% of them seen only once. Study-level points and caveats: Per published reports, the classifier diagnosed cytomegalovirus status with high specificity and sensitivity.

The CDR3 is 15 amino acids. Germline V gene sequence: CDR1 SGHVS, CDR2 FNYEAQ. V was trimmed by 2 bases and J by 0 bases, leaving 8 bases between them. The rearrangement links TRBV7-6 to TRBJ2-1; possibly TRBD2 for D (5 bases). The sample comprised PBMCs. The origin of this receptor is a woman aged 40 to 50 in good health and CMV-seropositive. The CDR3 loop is CASSLSGSSYNEQFF. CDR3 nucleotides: TGTGCCAGCAGCTTAAGTGGGAGCTCCTACAATGAGCAGTTCTTC.